Reported below is one T cell receptor (beta chain). This CDR3 comprises 14 residues. Germline V gene sequence: CDR1 ENHRY, CDR2 SYGVKD. Trimming cost V 10 bases and J 6 bases, with 21 bases left between them. The data are from a study of control samples from healthy donors and cancer patients. The assay was immunoSEQ multiplex PCR, and TCRdb's table has in-frame clones only and misses some. The sample includes over 150,000 clones, nearly 96% of them seen just once. The source of this sequence is a young woman in good health. The chain has TRBV10-3 and TRBJ1-1; D remains unclear. Sequenced: blood. CDR3 nucleotide sequence: TGTGCCACACGTAGTGCGGGGTCGGGCTCTGAAGCTTTCTTT. Amino acid sequence: CATRSAGSGSEAFF.